This T cell receptor (beta chain) comes out of a study of blood T cell repertoires in COVID-19. This table comes from immunoSEQ multiplex PCR, and its TCRdb copy is limited to in-frame clones, with some not included. The repertoire holds 250,000 to 300,000 clones, with approximately 90% as singletons. Seattle cases were enrolled at active infection and followed longitudinally. The CDR3 consists of 13 residues. Per germline, CDR1 GTSNPN and CDR2 SVGIG (reference sequence). The J segment lost 5 bases and the V segment lost 4 bases, leaving 4 bases of the junction unmatched. This TCR derives from a woman between 25 and 40 years old with COVID-19, enrolled during active disease. Material: peripheral blood. The V gene is TRBV30, the J gene TRBJ2-1, with TRBD1 matching over 8 bases. The CDR3: CAWTDRADNEQFF. In DNA, the CDR3 is TGTGCCTGGACGGACAGGGCCGACAATGAGCAGTTCTTC. The full variable domain, in which reference TRBV30 and TRBJ2-1 provide the parts outside the CDR3, is SQTIHQWPATLVQPVGSPLSLECTVEGTSNPNLYWYRQAAGRGLQLLFYSVGIGQISSEVPQNLSASRPQDRQFILSSKKLLLSDSGFYLCAWTDRADNEQFFGPGTRLTVL.